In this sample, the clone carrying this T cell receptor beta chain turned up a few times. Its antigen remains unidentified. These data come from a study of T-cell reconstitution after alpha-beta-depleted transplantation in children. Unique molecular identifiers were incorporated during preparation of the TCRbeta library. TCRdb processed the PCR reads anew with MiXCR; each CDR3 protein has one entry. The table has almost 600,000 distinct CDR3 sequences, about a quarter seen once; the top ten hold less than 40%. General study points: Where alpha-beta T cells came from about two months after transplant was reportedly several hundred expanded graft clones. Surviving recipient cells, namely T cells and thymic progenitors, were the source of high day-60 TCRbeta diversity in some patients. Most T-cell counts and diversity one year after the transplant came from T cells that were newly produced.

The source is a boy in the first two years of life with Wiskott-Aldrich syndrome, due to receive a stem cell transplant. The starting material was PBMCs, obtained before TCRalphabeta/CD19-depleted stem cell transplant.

CDR3 sequence: CASSLLAGFNEQFF. CDR3 nucleotides: TGTGCCAGCAGTTTACTAGCGGGATTCAATGAGCAGTTCTTC. V and J are TRBV7-9 and TRBJ2-1; the match to TRBD2 covers 10 bases. V was clipped by 6 bases and J by 6 bases; unmatched bases: 5. From germline, CDR1 is SEHNR and CDR2 FQNEAQ (reference sequence). The CDR3 is 14 amino acids. The entire variable domain, with the rest obtained from reference TRBV7-9 and TRBJ2-1, is as follows: DTGVSQNPRHKITKRGQNVTFRCDPISEHNRLYWYRQTLGQGPEFLTYFQNEAQLEKSRLLSDRFSAERPKGSFSTLEIQRTEQGDSAMYLCASSLLAGFNEQFFGPGTRLTVL.